One sample yielded the 18 T cell receptor beta chains listed below, sequenced in a study of regulatory T cells in long-lasting Graves disease. Investigators prepared the TCR beta libraries by applying iRepertoire HTBI primers and Arm-PCR of CDR3 regions. TCRdb redid the calling of the multiplex PCR reads with MiXCR, one entry per CDR3 protein. The sample holds 580,000 or so distinct CDR3 sequences, about 16% seen once. The time point denotes: newly diagnosed GD, antithyroid drugs for less than 3 months. PBMC-extracted RNA yielded the TCR library. These data were also reused for a study on T cells in Graves' hyperthyroidism and ophthalmopathy.

Sequenced material: peripheral blood mononuclear cells (PBMCs), taken at new diagnosis, from a patient treated with antithyroid drugs. These receptors originate from a young man with Graves disease.

This clonotype was seen ten or more times. The CDR3 here is CAWSPTGYGYTF. CDR3 bases: TGTGCCTGGAGTCCGACAGGCTATGGCTACACCTTC. The rearrangement joins TRBV30 to TRBJ1-2, with D perhaps matching TRBD1 (6 bases). Germline CDR1 GTSNPN, CDR2 SVGIG (reference sequence). V was pared by 2 bases and J by 4 bases, with 8 bases between. The length of the CDR3 is 12 residues.

This clonotype has ten or more counts. The genes are TRBV7-8 and TRBJ2-5; D may be TRBD1 (5 bases). The germline gives CDR1 SGHVS, CDR2 FQNEAQ. V lost 1 base and J 5 bases, leaving 14 bases between the germline ends. This CDR3 is built from 15 residues. The DNA for the CDR3 is TGTGCCAGCAGCTTAGTCCGCCAGGGAAGTGAGACCCAGTACTTC. Translated: CASSLVRQGSETQYF. Full variable domain (rest looked up from reference TRBV7-8 and TRBJ2-5): GAGVSQSPRYKVAKRGQDVALRCDPISGHVSLFWYQQALGQGPEFLTYFQNEAQLDKSGLPSDRFFAERPEGSVSTLKIQRTQQEDSAVYLCASSLVRQGSETQYFGPGTRLLVL.

To note about this clonotype: At one boundary the junction diverges from the germline segment, which might be a read error. The chain combines TRBV9 with TRBJ2-7, with 8 bases identical to TRBD2. This CDR3 has 14 residues. Germline CDR1 and CDR2: SGDLS and YYNGEE. CDR3 in amino acids: CASGVAGGGYEQYF. In nucleotides, the CDR3 is TGTGCCAGCGGCGTCGCGGGAGGAGGCTACGAGCAGTACTTC.

This clonotype has just a few counts. The chain links TRBV27 to TRBJ2-1; 7 bases match TRBD2. The V gene's germline CDR1 is MNHEY and CDR2 SMNVEV (reference sequence). J lost 8 bases, V lost 5 bases, and 12 bases had no gene match. CDR3 size: 15 residues. The CDR3 sequence: CASSAGVGARDEQFF. The CDR3 region has the DNA TGTGCCAGCAGTGCGGGAGTAGGGGCCAGGGATGAGCAGTTCTTC.

This clonotype was counted at least ten times. The chain employs TRBV28 and TRBJ2-2, with 9 bases that match TRBD1. Germline values: CDR1 MDHEN, CDR2 SYDVKM. This CDR3 is built from 18 residues. The V segment lost 4 bases and the J segment 3 bases; nucleotides outside the gene matches: 12. Here the CDR3 DNA reads TGTGCCAGCAGTTCGCCACCCGGGACAGGGACCTACACCGGGGAGCTGTTTTTT. Protein product: CASSSPPGTGTYTGELFF.

This chain joins TRBV6-2 or TRBV6-3 and TRBJ2-1, with D possibly TRBD2 on 5 matching bases. This CDR3 is built from 15 residues. Trimming pared 0 bases from V and 4 bases from J, leaving 10 bases between. CDR1 and CDR2 (germline): MNHEY, SVGEGT. The CDR3 protein is CASSYSRELYNEQFF. DNA for the CDR3: TGTGCCAGCAGTTACTCTCGGGAACTTTACAATGAGCAGTTCTTC.

This clonotype was detected ten times or more. The V gene is TRBV2, the J gene TRBJ1-6, with 10 bases matching TRBD1. This CDR3 contains 14 residues. V shed 11 bases and J 6 bases; nucleotides not matched to a gene: 7. CDR1 and CDR2 (germline): SNHLY, FYNNEI. In DNA form, the CDR3 reads TGTGCCGGACGACAGGGGGCCGGTAATTCACCCCTCCACTTT. This gives the protein CAGRQGAGNSPLHF.

This clonotype was seen many times. V usage is TRBV20-1 and J usage is TRBJ2-1; D is perhaps TRBD2 (7 bases). This CDR3 is built from 15 residues. CDR1 and CDR2 from the germline V gene are DFQATT and SNEGSKA (reference sequence). V was cut by 0 bases and J by 10 bases, with 19 bases left in between. The CDR3 loop reads CSARDLGASGLEQFF. The CDR3 DNA follows: TGCAGTGCTAGAGATCTGGGGGCTAGCGGTTTGGAGCAGTTCTTC.

The sample holds many counts of this clonotype. The chain combines TRBV20-1 with TRBJ2-5; 7 bases are a match to TRBD2. The junction had 6 bases not matched to a gene; V was cut back by 0 bases and J by 2 bases. Germline assignment: CDR1 DFQATT and CDR2 SNEGSKA (reference sequence). The CDR3 sequence is 15 residues long. The chain's CDR3 is CSARDSASGQETQYF. The CDR3 nucleotides read TGCAGTGCTAGAGATAGCGCTAGCGGACAAGAGACCCAGTACTTC.

In its sample, this clonotype was seen many times. The DNA is left out, because the CDR3 cannot be placed on it with certainty; the CDR3 is given as TCRdb lists it. The CDR3 reads CASSLFGQGAYF. V gene TRBV28 combines with J gene TRBJ1-4; TRBD1, the table's D call, was not compared with the DNA. The CDR3 spans 12 residues, counting both ends. Germline V gene lookup returns CDR1 MDHEN and CDR2 SYDVKM.

The sample holds many counts of this clonotype. The chain couples TRBV19 to TRBJ1-5; a possible D gene is TRBD1 (5 bases). The CDR3 contains 15 residues. CDR1 and CDR2 (germline): LNHDA, SQIVND (reference sequence). V shed 3 bases and J shed 0 bases, with 9 bases lying between them. The CDR3 here is CASSIGRASNQPQHF. CDR3 DNA: TGTGCCAGTAGTATTGGCAGGGCTAGCAATCAGCCCCAGCATTTT.

This clonotype was seen many times. The CDR3 loop is CASSQYGFPGEQFF. The CDR3 DNA reads TGTGCCAGCAGCCAATATGGGTTTCCGGGTGAGCAGTTCTTC. The chain joins TRBV3-1 to TRBJ2-1; D remains ambiguous. Germline V gene sequence: CDR1 LGHDT, CDR2 YNNKEL (reference sequence). The CDR3 totals 14 residues. The germline V and J ends were trimmed by 2 bases and 9 bases, with 14 bases remaining between them.

This clonotype was observed many times. This chain connects TRBV20-1 to TRBJ2-3, with a possible D match to TRBD2 (6 bases). The CDR3 is 17 amino acids. Germline V CDR1 and CDR2: DFQATT, SNEGSKA (reference sequence). The V and J ends lost 1 base and 0 bases respectively, with 17 bases between them. In DNA form, the CDR3 reads TGCAGTGCTAGAGCCTGGCCCCGCGGGGCTAGCACAGATACGCAGTATTTT. The encoded protein is CSARAWPRGASTDTQYF.

Many counts were recorded for this clonotype. The chain couples TRBV20-1 to TRBJ2-1; 8 nucleotides match TRBD1. V was clipped by 5 bases and J by 0 bases; unmatched bases: 12. Germline V gene sequence: CDR1 DFQATT, CDR2 SNEGSKA (reference sequence). The CDR3 contains 17 residues. CDR3 protein: CSADGQGYPSSYNEQFF. Here the CDR3 DNA reads TGCAGTGCTGATGGACAGGGCTACCCCAGCTCCTACAATGAGCAGTTCTTC.

This clonotype appeared a few times. V gene TRBV6-1 combines with J gene TRBJ2-1; D is unclear. V was clipped by 3 bases and J by 5 bases, with 11 bases between them. CDR3 length equals 14 residues. The germline CDR1 and CDR2 sequences are MNHNS and SASEGT. CDR3 DNA: TGTGCCAGCAGTGATCTACAGACAAACAATGAGCAGTTCTTC. The encoded protein is CASSDLQTNNEQFF.

This clonotype was observed many times. The genes are TRBV20-1 and TRBJ1-4; no clear D gene. V was clipped by 0 bases and J by 3 bases, with 8 bases between them. The CDR3 contains 14 residues. Germline V gene data show CDR1 as DFQATT and CDR2 as SNEGSKA (reference sequence). The CDR3, as DNA: TGCAGTGCTAGAGATATCACGGCTAATGAAAAACTGTTTTTT. Protein product: CSARDITANEKLFF.

The sample holds many counts of this clonotype. The rearrangement uses TRBV2 and TRBJ2-5; TRBD2 might be the D (6 bases). This CDR3 spans 14 amino acids. Germline loops: CDR1 SNHLY, CDR2 FYNNEI. The V gene lost 8 bases and the J gene lost 0 bases, with 13 bases spanning the gap. The CDR3 protein is CASFLGGDQETQYF. For the CDR3, the DNA is TGTGCCAGCTTCCTTGGCGGGGACCAAGAGACCCAGTACTTC.

The J gene is TRBJ2-1, the V gene TRBV5-5; 10 bases fit TRBD1. This CDR3 comprises 17 residues. V trimming: 4 bases; J trimming: 8 bases; junction bases outside the gene matches: 15. The germline CDR1 and CDR2 sequences are SGHKS and YYEKEE (reference sequence). The CDR3 nucleotides read TGTGCCAGCAGCCCAAGCTTGTTGGGACAGGGGTATGATGAGCAGTTCTTC. Protein sequence: CASSPSLLGQGYDEQFF.